This entry features one TCR beta chain sequence. The entry originates in a study of blood T cell repertoires in COVID-19. The wider study: COVID-19 samples, acute and convalescent, were from the United States, Italy and Spain. Nucleic acid was either cDNA or gDNA, and it came from T cells, B-cell-depleted T cells, or PBMCs.

Germline lookup yields CDR1 MNHEY and CDR2 SMNVEV (reference sequence). This CDR3 spans 17 amino acids. V was clipped by 4 bases and J by 2 bases, with 21 bases between them. Clones were sequenced by immunoSEQ multiplex PCR, and TCRdb holds only the in-frame ones, with some missing. The sample has 400,000 to 450,000 clones; approximately 90% are singletons. The Seattle patients joined while their infection was active and were tracked longitudinally afterward. V gene TRBV27 combines with J gene TRBJ2-7, with D perhaps matching TRBD2 (6 bases). Input material: peripheral blood. This clonotype was obtained from a woman between 40 and 50 years old with COVID-19, enrolled during active disease. The CDR3 here is CASSYSGMRDRTYEQYF. The DNA for the CDR3 is TGTGCCAGCAGTTACAGCGGAATGCGGGACCGAACCTACGAGCAGTACTTC.